Listed here is a single TCR beta chain. Its antigen remains unknown. These data belong to a study of cytomegalovirus exposure and HLA in healthy donors. Study background: Counted in an early data release were tens of millions of unique TCRs from HLA-typed donors. Regarding the study as a whole: Productive rates of about 87% or about 30% were seen for most TCR beta V segments in an earlier analysis.

60 Vbeta and 13 Jbeta primers were used in PCR. Profiling relied on immunoSEQ multiplex PCR, and the TCRdb table lists in-frame clones only, not all of them. Of approximately 250,000 clones in the sample, around 83% were seen once. The clonotype comes from a girl aged 2-10 years in good health and CMV-seronegative. The sequenced material came from PBMCs.

The CDR3 loop reads CASSLEVGAYSPLHF. The CDR3 region has the DNA TGTGCCAGCAGCTTAGAGGTGGGGGCATATTCACCCCTCCACTTT. This chain links TRBV11-2 with TRBJ1-6; D is possibly TRBD1 (6 bases). The length of the CDR3 is 15 residues. Germline values: CDR1 SGHAT, CDR2 FQNNGV. The V end lost 0 bases, the J end lost 8 bases, and 11 bases lay between the germline ends.